This T cell receptor beta chain was captured by sequencing in a study of OX40 agonist ivuxolimab in advanced cancers. Profiled with immunoSEQ multiplex PCR; TCRdb holds only in-frame clones, not every one. The sample contains about 58,000 clones, approximately 86% of which appear only once. V was cut by 4 bases and J by 3 bases, with 15 bases left in between. The CDR3 sequence is 15 residues long. The germline V gene has CDR1 SNHLY and CDR2 FYNNEI. This clone has only a few counts. V usage is TRBV2 and J usage is TRBJ1-1; perhaps TRBD1 as D (6 bases). Sequencing used CD4+ or CD8+ T cells sorted from blood, obtained in a trial of the OX40 agonist ivuxolimab. This sequence was found in an adult with an advanced solid tumor such as melanoma, head and neck, liver or kidney cancer. The CDR3 DNA reads as TGTGCCAGCAGTGGCGCGGAGGGGGGGGACACTGAAGCTTTCTTT. This encodes CASSGAEGGDTEAFF.